One T cell receptor (beta chain) is described in this entry. Constant-segment primers served in 5'RACE that generated TCR alpha and TCR beta cDNA libraries bearing sample barcodes and UMIs. TCRdb fed the 5' RACE reads into MiXCR, producing one record per CDR3 protein. The sample records about 500,000 distinct CDR3 sequences, roughly 20% being singletons. This sample is drawn from a study of T-cell memory formation after mild COVID-19. V lost 6 bases, J lost 1 base, and 20 bases lay in between. This CDR3 has 17 residues. Looked up from germline, CDR1 is MGHDK and CDR2 is SYGVNS. The chain has TRBV25-1 and TRBJ2-3, with a possible D match to TRBD1 (5 bases). Sequenced sample: PBMCs or a T cell subset sorted from them (not recorded which). This TCR was recovered from an adult woman who had mild COVID-19 (a few samples of this study predate the infection). Cell type and time point are not known. This chain's CDR3 is CASSATRRQGGTDTQYF. The DNA of the CDR3 is TGTGCCAGCAGCGCTACACGTAGGCAGGGTGGCACAGATACGCAGTATTTT.